The rows below give T cell receptor beta chains drawn from one sample of a study of blood T cell repertoires in COVID-19. TCRdb keeps only in-frame clones here, not all; method: immunoSEQ multiplex PCR. This table holds 200,000 to 300,000 clones, 86% found once. Material: PBMCs or T cells enriched from blood (not recorded which). The receptors were sampled from a woman under 30 who had recovered from COVID-19. The conserved cysteine and the conserved F or W are not part of the CDR3 here.

V gene: TRBV19; CDR3 protein: ASSSTPGTGVRYNSPLH
V gene: TRBV4-1; CDR3 protein: ASSQVPYTEAF
V gene: TRBV5-5; CDR3 protein: ASSHGTVDYEQY
V gene: TRBV4-3; CDR3 protein: ASSQRGQVRFSSPLH
V gene: TRBV11-2; CDR3 protein: ASSLVPQGASTDTQY
V gene: TRBV11-2; CDR3 protein: ASSSRPNTEAF
V gene: TRBV19; CDR3 protein: ASSVLGEPPNEQF
V gene: TRBV10-1; CDR3 protein: ASSESRTENSPLH
V gene: TRBV27; CDR3 protein: ASSLSWSSGSPDTQY
V gene: TRBV5-1; CDR3 protein: ASSLLVGGVNEQF
V gene: TRBV30; CDR3 protein: AWSHSDRGRETQY
V gene: TRBV6-2/TRBV6-3; CDR3 protein: ASSFHQAGGSYNSPLH
V gene: TRBV7-2; CDR3 protein: ASSPLRHSYEQY
V gene: TRBV6-6; CDR3 protein: ASSYSALRGVEQY
V gene: TRBV6-2/TRBV6-3; CDR3 protein: ASIPTGNTEAF
V gene: TRBV27; CDR3 protein: ASSLRGEYYGYT
V gene: TRBV5-5; CDR3 protein: ASSLWTSGGREQF
V gene: TRBV7-9; CDR3 protein: ASSLVSRSGGYT
V gene: TRBV7-3; CDR3 protein: ASSLFTSGEPGRNNEQF
V gene: TRBV27; CDR3 protein: ASSLAGVAYEQY
V gene: TRBV9; CDR3 protein: ASSVGLNSDTIY
V gene: TRBV7-9; CDR3 protein: ASSSLWRDEQF
V gene: TRBV7-9; CDR3 protein: ASSLRSGGPEEQY
V gene: TRBV10-3; CDR3 protein: AISESDRGSNQPQH
V gene: TRBV30; CDR3 protein: AWGSGPSTDTQY
V gene: TRBV15; CDR3 protein: ATSTRLGTSGSETQY
V gene: TRBV28; CDR3 protein: ASSWSTGELF
V gene: TRBV28; CDR3 protein: ASMGSLGQIGLAKNIQY
V gene: TRBV7-2; CDR3 protein: ASRETGTDLYGYT
V gene: TRBV19; CDR3 protein: ASSQVSGYEQY
V gene: TRBV5-6; CDR3 protein: ASSLVARSNYGYT
V gene: TRBV6-5; CDR3 protein: ASSQRQGSEKLF
V gene: TRBV3-1/TRBV3-2; CDR3 protein: ASSLGPEGSYNEQF
V gene: TRBV3-1/TRBV3-2; CDR3 protein: ASSQAGGPWETQY
V gene: TRBV4-1; CDR3 protein: ASSQGTGRANEQF
V gene: TRBV7-9; CDR3 protein: ASSLTGNNSPLH
V gene: TRBV9; CDR3 protein: ASSGSRSPPFYNEQF
V gene: TRBV10-3; CDR3 protein: ATQTGLDRYSGNTIY
V gene: TRBV2; CDR3 protein: ASSESGRGRETQY
V gene: TRBV19; CDR3 protein: ASSTSDRGTEAF
V gene: TRBV15; CDR3 protein: ATSRRQGLSTDTQY
V gene: TRBV10-3; CDR3 protein: APRSSWRPNQPQH
V gene: TRBV24-1; CDR3 protein: ATSDWRRGDGYT
V gene: TRBV7-2; CDR3 protein: ASKPMGGNTGELF
V gene: TRBV5-1; CDR3 protein: ASSWTGGDEKLF
V gene: TRBV7-9; CDR3 protein: ASSSIGGNPYGYT
V gene: TRBV7-6; CDR3 protein: ASSFLTSGSQETQY
V gene: TRBV7-6; CDR3 protein: ASSLASGFTDTQY
V gene: TRBV20-1; CDR3 protein: SAAIADTQY
V gene: TRBV2; CDR3 protein: ASSRTGGFSYEQY
V gene: TRBV11-2; CDR3 protein: ASSLAGGTFEAF
V gene: TRBV30; CDR3 protein: AWSVPSTGGGWGEKLF
V gene: TRBV11-3; CDR3 protein: ASSFGPGQLNTEAF
V gene: TRBV5-4; CDR3 protein: ASSLSFTSGPQRTQY
V gene: TRBV2; CDR3 protein: ASSERKRELTDTQY
V gene: TRBV10-3; CDR3 protein: AISESSQGSQPQH
V gene: TRBV4-3; CDR3 protein: ASSQAKPGFRDEQF
V gene: TRBV28; CDR3 protein: ASSPFLGGTSGLAKNIQY
V gene: TRBV12-5; CDR3 protein: ASGSDRERSYEQY